This entry lists 27 T cell receptor beta chains sequenced from one sample in a study of blood T cell repertoires in COVID-19. The repertoire was sequenced with immunoSEQ multiplex PCR; TCRdb's copy has only in-frame clones and lacks some. The profile shows a few hundred thousand clones, more than 65% of them singletons. The sample was peripheral blood. The origin of the receptors is a person aged 65 to 79 with COVID-19, enrolled during active disease.

The chain combines TRBV7-6 with TRBJ1-5, with D possibly being TRBD1 (5 bases). The CDR3 spans 16 residues. V dropped 4 bases and J dropped 6 bases, with 19 bases sitting between them. Per the germline V gene, CDR1 is SGHVS and CDR2 is FNYEAQ. CDR3 residues: CASSYGSRDVGQPQHF. The CDR3 nucleotides read TGTGCCAGCAGCTACGGGTCCAGGGATGTTGGTCAGCCCCAGCATTTT.

The chain employs TRBV6-6 and TRBJ2-5; 11 bases map to TRBD2. The CDR3 runs 16 residues. The germline V gene has CDR1 MNHNY and CDR2 SVGAGI (reference sequence). The V segment lost 8 bases and the J segment 3 bases; nucleotides outside the gene matches: 11. CDR3 sequence reads: CASSRTSGQRKETQYF. The DNA of the CDR3 is TGTGCCAGCTCTCGGACTAGCGGGCAACGCAAAGAGACCCAGTACTTC.

The chain combines TRBV7-3 with TRBJ1-1; maybe TRBD1 (5 bases). Germline assignment: CDR1 SGHTA and CDR2 FQGTGA. The CDR3 totals 14 residues. V dropped 3 bases and J dropped 1 base, with 9 bases sitting between them. The CDR3 sequence: CASSFGQGNTEAFF. CDR3 nucleotides: TGTGCCAGCAGCTTCGGCCAGGGGAACACTGAAGCTTTCTTT.

The chain's CDR3 is CASKRLTNEKLFF. The DNA of the CDR3 is TGTGCCAGCAAGCGCCTGACTAATGAAAAACTGTTTTTT. V gene TRBV2 combines with J gene TRBJ1-4; no firm D call. The CDR3 contains 13 residues. The V gene lost 7 bases and the J gene lost 2 bases, with 8 bases spanning the gap. Germline V CDR1 and CDR2: SNHLY, FYNNEI.

The rearrangement uses TRBV10-3 and TRBJ2-1; tentative D call: TRBD2 (6 bases). The CDR3 covers 12 residues. Trimming shortened V by 7 bases and J by 8 bases, and 12 bases separated the two germline ends. The germline CDR1 and CDR2 sequences are ENHRY and SYGVKD. This CDR3 reads CAINGGGDEQFF. Here the CDR3 DNA reads TGTGCCATCAATGGGGGAGGTGATGAGCAGTTCTTC.

The chain is built from TRBV7-2 and TRBJ1-2; D may be TRBD1 (6 bases). The length of the CDR3 is 17 residues. Trimming removed 5 bases at V and 5 bases at J, with 24 bases between. Germline V CDR1 and CDR2: SGHTA, FQGNSA. In DNA form, the CDR3 reads TGTGCCAGCAGCCCTTCGGCAGGGGAAGGGAGGGCGTATGGCTACACCTTC. Amino acid sequence: CASSPSAGEGRAYGYTF.

The chain couples TRBV29-1 to TRBJ2-2; D is ambiguous. The CDR3 loop spans 12 amino acids. V lost 3 bases to trimming and J lost 3 bases, with 5 bases between them. The germline CDR1 and CDR2 sequences are SQVTM and ANQGSEA. The CDR3: CSVDLYTGELFF. The CDR3 nucleotides are TGCAGCGTTGATTTATACACCGGGGAGCTGTTTTTT.

The rearrangement joins TRBV7-2 to TRBJ1-2; 7 positions agree with TRBD1. Trimming removed 1 base from V and 7 bases from J; junction bases left unmatched: 6. The CDR3 extends over 14 amino acids. Looked up from germline, CDR1 is SGHTA and CDR2 is FQGNSA. The CDR3 region is CASSLDSGGGGYTF. CDR3 DNA: TGTGCCAGCAGCTTAGATTCAGGGGGAGGTGGCTACACCTTC. The variable domain in full, with the rest retrieved from reference TRBV7-2 and TRBJ1-2, is GAGVSQSPSNKVTEKGKDVELRCDPISGHTALYWYRQSLGQGLEFLIYFQGNSAPDKSGLPSDRFSAERTGGSVSTLTIQRTQQEDSAVYLCASSLDSGGGGYTFGSGTRLTVV.

This chain uses TRBV29-1 with TRBJ2-3; no definite D call. From germline, CDR1 is SQVTM and CDR2 ANQGSEA. V was shortened by 2 bases and J by 6 bases, with 6 bases between the two germline ends. This CDR3 contains 11 residues. CDR3 residues: CSVELSDTQYF. CDR3 sequence (DNA): TGCAGCGTTGAACTATCCGATACGCAGTATTTT.

The J gene is TRBJ2-3, the V gene TRBV9, with D perhaps matching TRBD2 (5 bases). This CDR3 region has 16 residues. V lost 0 bases and J lost 2, with 13 bases in between. Germline CDR1 reads SGDLS; CDR2 reads YYNGEE. As DNA, the CDR3 is TGTGCCAGCAGCGTAGAATGGGGAGTCCTCACAGATACGCAGTATTTT. Its translation: CASSVEWGVLTDTQYF.

This clone is a singleton in its sample. This rearrangement joins TRBV15 to TRBJ1-1; no clear D. CDR1 and CDR2 (germline): LNHNV, YYDKDF (reference sequence). The ends were cut back, 0 bases at V and 4 bases at J, with 6 bases in the middle. The CDR3 length is 13 residues. CDR3 nucleotide sequence: TGTGCCACCAGCAGAGACACAACCACTGAAGCTTTCTTT. It is translated as CATSRDTTTEAFF.

This clone occurred a few times. The V call is TRBV27, the J call TRBJ1-2; D perhaps matches TRBD1 (6 bases). Germline V gene data show CDR1 as MNHEY and CDR2 as SMNVEV (reference sequence). Trimming pared 2 bases from V and 0 bases from J, leaving 13 bases between. The length of the CDR3 is 16 residues. The chain's CDR3 is CASSLKLGTTNYGYTF. DNA of the CDR3: TGTGCCAGCAGTTTAAAGCTCGGGACAACTAACTATGGCTACACCTTC.

This clone showed up just a few times. The gene calls are TRBV3-1 (or the pseudogene TRBV3-2) and TRBJ1-5; D is perhaps TRBD1 (5 bases). Per germline, CDR1 LGHDT and CDR2 YNNKEL (reference sequence). The V end lost 4 bases, the J end lost 2 bases, and 15 bases lay between the germline ends. The length of the CDR3 is 16 residues. CDR3 loop: CASSPSGGIGNQPQHF. The CDR3 nucleotides are TGTGCCAGCAGCCCCTCTGGGGGGATTGGCAATCAGCCCCAGCATTTT.

The CDR3 here is CASSLAGGAFTANEKLFF. DNA of the CDR3: TGCGCCAGCAGCTTAGCAGGGGGCGCATTTACAGCTAATGAAAAACTGTTTTTT. The chain recombines TRBV5-1 with TRBJ1-4, with 8 bases that match TRBD1. The CDR3 is made up of 18 amino acids. Losses at the gene ends were 2 bases for V and 3 bases for J; bases not matched to a gene: 12. Germline V gene lookup returns CDR1 SGHRS and CDR2 YFSETQ. Combining the CDR3 with reference TRBV5-1 and TRBJ1-4 gives the whole variable domain KAGVTQTPRYLIKTRGQQVTLSCSPISGHRSVSWYQQTPGQGLQFLFEYFSETQRNKGNFPGRFSGRQFSNSRSEMNVSTLELGDSALYLCASSLAGGAFTANEKLFFGSGTQLSVL.

The V gene is TRBV24-1, the J gene TRBJ1-5; 9 positions agree with TRBD1. The junction had 4 bases not matched to a gene; V was cut back by 7 bases and J by 4 bases. Germline V gene lookup returns CDR1 KGHDR and CDR2 SFDVKD. The length of the CDR3 is 14 residues. The CDR3 sequence is CATSPDRGNQPQHF. For the CDR3, the DNA is TGTGCCACCAGCCCTGACAGGGGGAATCAGCCCCAGCATTTT.

This chain links TRBV27 with TRBJ2-1; 12 bases are shared with TRBD2. V trimming: 4 bases; J trimming: 6 bases; junction bases outside the gene matches: 7. CDR3 length equals 16 residues. The germline CDR1 and CDR2 sequences are MNHEY and SMNVEV (reference sequence). This chain's CDR3 is CASSWGWTSGANEQFF. CDR3 nucleotides: TGTGCCAGCAGTTGGGGATGGACTAGCGGGGCCAATGAGCAGTTCTTC.

The genes are TRBV6-5 and TRBJ1-2; the D is unclear. V dropped 1 base and J dropped 0 bases, with 9 bases sitting between them. Germline V gives CDR1 MNHEY, CDR2 SVGAGI. The CDR3 sequence is 15 residues long. CDR3 amino acids: CASSYFGPANYGYTF. The CDR3 DNA sequence: TGTGCCAGCAGTTACTTTGGGCCAGCTAACTATGGCTACACCTTC.

The chain carries TRBV5-1 and TRBJ1-1, with a weak D call TRBD1 (6 bases). Per the germline V gene, CDR1 is SGHRS and CDR2 is YFSETQ. V was clipped by 4 bases and J by 6 bases, with 16 bases between them. The CDR3 is made up of 14 amino acids. In DNA, the CDR3 is TGCGCCAGCAGCCTAGCAACAGGGCTTCCTGAAGCTTTCTTT. Encoded protein: CASSLATGLPEAFF.

The gene calls are TRBV19 and TRBJ1-4, with D perhaps TRBD1 (6 bases). V lost 3 bases to trimming and J lost 7 bases, with 12 bases between them. The germline CDR1 and CDR2 sequences are LNHDA and SQIVND (reference sequence). CDR3 size: 14 residues. This chain's CDR3 is CASSMGGGSEKLFF. The CDR3 coding sequence is TGTGCCAGTAGTATGGGCGGGGGCTCTGAAAAACTGTTTTTT.

V is TRBV5-1 and J is TRBJ1-2, with D possibly matching TRBD1 (5 bases). Germline V gives CDR1 SGHRS, CDR2 YFSETQ. The CDR3 loop spans 15 amino acids. V was clipped by 2 bases and J by 8 bases, with 19 bases between them. CDR3 nucleotides: TGCGCCAGCAGCTTCGATGGGGGGAGGTTCGACGGCTACACCTTC. It translates to CASSFDGGRFDGYTF.

The chain employs TRBV5-8 and TRBJ1-2; TRBD1 matches at 10 bases. This CDR3 has 17 amino acids. Trimming at V came to 5 bases and at J to 3 bases, leaving 13 bases not matched to a gene. Germline V CDR1 and CDR2: SGHTS, YDEGEE. CDR3 protein: CASSRDRGGLLDYGYTF. In DNA, the CDR3 is TGTGCCAGCAGTCGGGACAGGGGTGGTCTACTTGACTATGGCTACACCTTC. The full variable domain, its missing parts supplied by reference TRBV5-8 and TRBJ1-2, is EAGVTQSPTHLIKTRGQQATLRCSPISGHTSVYWYQQALGLGLQFLLWYDEGEERNRGNFPPRFSGRQFPNYSSELNVNALELEDSALYLCASSRDRGGLLDYGYTFGSGTRLTVV.

The chain recombines TRBV9 with TRBJ2-2; 7 bases map to TRBD1. This CDR3 has 18 amino acids. The germline gives CDR1 SGDLS, CDR2 YYNGEE. V trimming: 0 bases; J trimming: 5 bases; junction bases outside the gene matches: 13. CDR3 coding DNA: TGTGCCAGCAGCGTAGTTTTACAGGGGAGACCAAAAACCGGGGAGCTGTTTTTT. Translated: CASSVVLQGRPKTGELFF.

This chain connects TRBV13 to TRBJ2-3; no definite D call. Trimming left V 3 bases short and J 2 bases short, with 6 bases between. CDR1 is PRHDT, CDR2 FYEKMQ, per germline (reference sequence). This CDR3 region has 13 residues. CDR3 bases: TGTGCCAGCAGCTTTGCAGTCACAGATACGCAGTATTTT. Protein: CASSFAVTDTQYF.

The chain joins TRBV7-9 to TRBJ2-7; TRBD2 matches at 16 bases. V dropped 5 bases and J dropped 2; count of bases not matched to a gene: 3. The CDR3 has 16 residues. Germline loops: CDR1 SEHNR, CDR2 FQNEAQ (reference sequence). CDR3 DNA: TGTGCCAGCAGCGCGGGACTAGCGGGAGGGGCCTACGAGCAGTACTTC. This translates into CASSAGLAGGAYEQYF.

V and J are TRBV5-1 and TRBJ2-7; TRBD1 aligns across 10 bases. Per the germline V gene, CDR1 is SGHRS and CDR2 is YFSETQ. This CDR3 spans 15 amino acids. The J segment lost 6 bases and the V segment lost 4 bases, leaving 10 bases of the junction unmatched. The CDR3 here is CASSAGQGVSLEQYF. For the CDR3, the DNA is TGCGCCAGCAGCGCTGGACAGGGGGTATCCCTCGAGCAGTACTTC. Based on the CDR3 plus reference TRBV5-1 and TRBJ2-7, the full variable domain is KAGVTQTPRYLIKTRGQQVTLSCSPISGHRSVSWYQQTPGQGLQFLFEYFSETQRNKGNFPGRFSGRQFSNSRSEMNVSTLELGDSALYLCASSAGQGVSLEQYFGPGTRLTVT.

This chain links TRBV11-2 with TRBJ1-1, with 12 bases fitting TRBD1. V lost 0 bases to trimming and J lost 1 base; unmatched junction nucleotides: 6. CDR3 length: 18 residues. Germline V gene lookup returns CDR1 SGHAT and CDR2 FQNNGV. CDR3 sequence: CASSLDWAGQGANTEAFF. The CDR3 DNA sequence: TGTGCCAGCAGCTTAGATTGGGCGGGACAGGGGGCGAACACTGAAGCTTTCTTT.

This chain uses TRBV28 with TRBJ2-6; a weak D match, TRBD1 (5 bases). With 6 bases removed from V and 4 bases from J, the gap between germline ends came to 16 bases. This CDR3 comprises 16 residues. CDR1 MDHEN and CDR2 SYDVKM come from the germline V gene. In DNA form, the CDR3 reads TGTGCCAGCAGACGGCAGGGTTCTGCCGGGGCCAACGTCCTGACTTTC. This translates into CASRRQGSAGANVLTF.